The source of this TCR beta chain is a study of blood T cell repertoires in COVID-19. As for the study in general: Sources were T cells, B-cell-depleted T cells, or PBMCs; the material itself was cDNA or gDNA.

Germline V gene sequence: CDR1 MDHEN, CDR2 SYDVKM. CDR3 length: 17 residues. V gave up 3 bases and J gave up 2 bases; unmatched junction bases: 9. As processed by the authors: Reference gene primer amplification in the assay estimated nucleated cell counts. Method: immunoSEQ multiplex PCR; TCRdb's copy keeps in-frame clones and lacks some. Clone size and the V and J calls come from that table; the DNA yielded D and trimming. This table has 200,000 to 300,000 clones, around 81% appearing once. This receptor was obtained from a woman in her sixties with active or convalescent COVID-19. Sequencing input: peripheral blood. This chain joins TRBV28 and TRBJ2-3; 9 bases are a match to TRBD1. In DNA, the CDR3 is TGTGCCAGCAGTTTTGTCGGGACAGGGTCCCCCACAGATACGCAGTATTTT. Its protein is CASSFVGTGSPTDTQYF.